Below are 31 T cell receptor beta chains sequenced from a single sample in a study of cytomegalovirus exposure and HLA in healthy donors. Both 60 Vbeta primers and 13 Jbeta primers went into the PCR. Only in-frame clones appear in the TCRdb table, and some are missing; sequencing was by immunoSEQ multiplex PCR. The data show roughly 100,000 clones, around 63% seen once. Sequenced material: PBMCs. These receptors all come from a human donor in good health.

V usage is TRBV19 and J usage is TRBJ1-1; D possibly corresponds to TRBD1 (6 bases). The V gene's germline CDR1 is LNHDA and CDR2 SQIVND (reference sequence). V was cut by 4 bases and J by 5 bases, with 14 bases left in between. The CDR3 has 14 amino acids. Here the CDR3 reads CASSSYEGGTEAFF. The CDR3 DNA reads as TGTGCCAGTAGTAGCTACGAGGGGGGGACTGAAGCTTTCTTT.

This clone was seen more than once but under ten times. This sequence joins TRBV11-2 and TRBJ2-5; D may be TRBD2 (6 bases). V dropped 0 bases and J dropped 4 bases, with 18 bases sitting between them. Germline CDR1 is SGHAT and CDR2 is FQNNGV. The CDR3 is 17 residues long. The CDR3 is CASSLDPAGRIRETQYF. DNA of the CDR3: TGTGCCAGCAGCTTAGATCCCGCGGGGCGCATTAGAGAGACCCAGTACTTC.

This sequence joins TRBV11-2 and TRBJ1-3; 10 bases line up with TRBD1. This CDR3 contains 15 residues. The trim removed 2 bases at V and 4 bases at J, leaving 2 bases unmatched. Per germline, CDR1 SGHAT and CDR2 FQNNGV. CDR3 bases: TGTGCCAGCAGCTTATCGACAGGGGGCGGAAACACCATATATTTT. This encodes CASSLSTGGGNTIYF. Filled out from reference TRBV11-2 and TRBJ1-3, the complete variable domain reads EAGVAQSPRYKIIEKRQSVAFWCNPISGHATLYWYQQILGQGPKLLIQFQNNGVVDDSQLPKDRFSAERLKGVDSTLKIQPAKLEDSAVYLCASSLSTGGGNTIYFGEGSWLTVV.

DNA for the CDR3: TGTGCCTGGAGTACCCGGACAGGGGGTAATGAAAAACTGTTTTTT. Amino acids: CAWSTRTGGNEKLFF. The gene calls are TRBV30 and TRBJ1-4, with 10 bases fitting TRBD1. Trimming removed 2 bases from V and 4 bases from J; junction bases left unmatched: 4. The CDR3 is 15 amino acids. The germline V gene encodes CDR1 GTSNPN and CDR2 SVGIG (reference sequence).

V gene TRBV9 combines with J gene TRBJ1-1; weak D call: TRBD1 (5 bases). V gave up 3 bases and J gave up 4 bases, with 13 bases separating them. Germline V gene sequence: CDR1 SGDLS, CDR2 YYNGEE. The CDR3 has 14 residues. The CDR3 coding sequence is TGTGCCAGCAGCGGAAAACAGGTGAGCACTGAAGCTTTCTTT. Translation: CASSGKQVSTEAFF.

This clone has only a few counts. The chain carries TRBV6-1 and TRBJ2-3, with TRBD1 identical over 8 bases. With V trimmed by 6 bases and J by 2 bases, 7 bases remained unmatched. This CDR3 is built from 15 residues. Germline assignment: CDR1 MNHNS and CDR2 SASEGT. For the CDR3, the DNA is TGTGCCAGCAGATCCGACAGGGGAAACACAGATACGCAGTATTTT. Translation: CASRSDRGNTDTQYF.

This clone has more than one count but fewer than ten. The chain links TRBV19 to TRBJ2-7; 7 bases map to TRBD2. V trimming: 1 base; J trimming: 2 bases; junction bases outside the gene matches: 5. The CDR3 spans 15 residues. Germline CDR1 is LNHDA and CDR2 is SQIVND (reference sequence). CDR3 loop: CASSIAPGLPYEQYF. CDR3 nucleotides: TGTGCCAGTAGTATAGCCCCGGGACTACCCTACGAGCAGTACTTC.

The chain joins TRBV30 to TRBJ2-7; TRBD2 aligns across 9 bases. Germline V gene data show CDR1 as GTSNPN and CDR2 as SVGIG (reference sequence). V lost 3 bases, J lost 4 bases, and 10 bases stayed unmatched. The CDR3 sequence is 15 residues long. CDR3 in amino acids: CAWSRNLAGLYEQYF. The CDR3, as DNA: TGTGCCTGGAGCCGTAATCTAGCGGGATTGTACGAGCAGTACTTC.

The chain recombines TRBV15 with TRBJ2-2, with a possible D match to TRBD2 (7 bases). Trimming pared 3 bases from V and 5 bases from J, leaving 13 bases between. The CDR3 has 15 residues. Germline CDR1 is LNHNV and CDR2 is YYDKDF (reference sequence). The CDR3 is CATSRKGGGTGELFF. The CDR3 nucleotides are TGTGCCACCAGCAGGAAAGGGGGGGGGACCGGGGAGCTGTTTTTT.

This rearrangement joins TRBV28 to TRBJ1-3; the D gene is possibly TRBD1 (6 bases). This CDR3 has 16 amino acids. CDR1 and CDR2 (germline): MDHEN, SYDVKM. The germline V and J ends were trimmed by 4 bases and 1 base, with 14 bases remaining between them. CDR3 sequence (DNA): TGTGCCAGCAGTTACAGGGATTACGATTCTGGAAACACCATATATTTT. It translates to CASSYRDYDSGNTIYF.

The chain links TRBV5-5 to TRBJ1-4, with 8 bases matching TRBD1. Per the germline V gene, CDR1 is SGHKS and CDR2 is YYEKEE (reference sequence). The junction had 3 bases not matched to a gene; V was cut back by 5 bases and J by 3 bases. CDR3 length: 14 residues. CDR3 nucleotide sequence: TGTGCCAGCAGAAAGACAGGGGCTAATGAAAAACTGTTTTTT. Its protein is CASRKTGANEKLFF.

V is TRBV2 and J is TRBJ1-1, with 8 positions matching TRBD1. V gave up 6 bases and J gave up 0 bases; unmatched junction bases: 3. The CDR3 contains 14 residues. Germline CDR1 SNHLY, CDR2 FYNNEI. The CDR3: CASRQTGVNTEAFF. The CDR3 DNA sequence: TGTGCCAGCAGGCAGACAGGGGTGAACACTGAAGCTTTCTTT.

The chain recombines TRBV11-2 with TRBJ2-7; the D is unclear. Per the germline V gene, CDR1 is SGHAT and CDR2 is FQNNGV. V shed 5 bases and J shed 3 bases, with 5 bases lying between them. This CDR3 contains 11 residues. The CDR3 DNA reads TGTGCCAGCAGCCCACACTACGAGCAGTACTTC. Amino acids: CASSPHYEQYF.

The J gene is TRBJ1-1, the V gene TRBV6-1; 9 nucleotides align to TRBD1. This CDR3 contains 15 residues. Germline lookup yields CDR1 MNHNS and CDR2 SASEGT. The trim removed 3 bases at V and 0 bases at J, leaving 2 bases unmatched. The CDR3 coding sequence is TGTGCCAGCAGTGAGGGACAGGGACTGAACACTGAAGCTTTCTTT. This sequence encodes CASSEGQGLNTEAFF.

The V gene is TRBV4-1, the J gene TRBJ2-2, with D possibly TRBD2 on 7 matching bases. The V end lost 1 base, the J end lost 3 bases, and 15 bases lay between the germline ends. The CDR3 has 17 amino acids. The V gene's germline CDR1 is MGHRA and CDR2 YSYEKL. This chain's CDR3 is CASSQGGGSPYTGELFF. For the CDR3, the DNA is TGCGCCAGCAGCCAAGGGGGGGGCAGCCCCTACACCGGGGAGCTGTTTTTT.

The chain uses TRBV9 and TRBJ2-5; 12 bases map to TRBD2. CDR1 and CDR2 from the germline V gene are SGDLS and YYNGEE. The V and J ends lost 3 bases and 5 bases, in that order; junction bases with no gene match: 14. The CDR3 is made up of 18 amino acids. The CDR3 DNA sequence: TGTGCCAGCAGCGCCGGACTAGCGGGATTTACCATCCGGGAGACCCAGTACTTC. Translated, it gives CASSAGLAGFTIRETQYF.

This CDR3 reads CAFRRDRAYNEQFF. The CDR3 DNA sequence: TGTGCCTTCCGACGGGACAGGGCCTACAATGAGCAGTTCTTC. This chain joins TRBV30 and TRBJ2-1; 9 nucleotides align to TRBD1. This CDR3 has 14 amino acids. Germline CDR1 GTSNPN, CDR2 SVGIG (reference sequence). V trimming: 7 bases; J trimming: 2 bases; junction bases outside the gene matches: 6.

This clone was counted a single time. The V call is TRBV25-1, the J call TRBJ2-7; 8 bases are a match to TRBD1. CDR1 is MGHDK, CDR2 SYGVNS, per germline. V lost 3 bases, J lost 6 bases, and 7 bases stayed unmatched. There are 14 residues in the CDR3. The CDR3 bases are TGTGCCAGCAGTGATCCGGGACAGGCTACCGAGCAGTACTTC. It is translated as CASSDPGQATEQYF.

The V and J genes are TRBV5-1 and TRBJ2-2, with D tentatively TRBD1 (5 bases). CDR3 size: 15 residues. Per germline, CDR1 SGHRS and CDR2 YFSETQ. Trimming stripped 0 bases from V and 6 bases from J, with 12 bases between. The CDR3 DNA reads TGCGCCAGCAGCTTGGCCAAGGGGCAGCCCGGGGAGCTGTTTTTT. It specifies CASSLAKGQPGELFF.

The chain joins TRBV6-1 to TRBJ2-1; 8 bases fit TRBD2. This CDR3 has 15 amino acids. The V gene's germline CDR1 is MNHNS and CDR2 SASEGT. Trimming cost V 7 bases and J 6 bases; bases outside gene matches: 11. In nucleotides, the CDR3 is TGTGCCAGCATCCGGGGGACTAGTTTTTCCAATGAGCAGTTCTTC. Encoded protein: CASIRGTSFSNEQFF.

The chain combines TRBV11-2 with TRBJ2-1; D is perhaps TRBD2 (7 bases). Germline loops: CDR1 SGHAT, CDR2 FQNNGV. V was shortened by 9 bases and J by 3 bases, with 21 bases between the two germline ends. This CDR3 comprises 16 residues. The CDR3 coding sequence is TGTGCCAGTAAAGGGGGGGCGCTTGCGATCTACAATGAGCAGTTCTTC. It translates to CASKGGALAIYNEQFF.

The rearrangement joins TRBV5-6 to TRBJ2-5; tentatively, D is TRBD1 (5 bases). With 2 bases removed from V and 5 bases from J, the gap between germline ends came to 10 bases. The CDR3 consists of 13 residues. Germline CDR1 and CDR2: SGHDT and YYEEEE. The CDR3, as DNA: TGTGCCAGCAGCTTCCAGGGTCGGGAGACCCAGTACTTC. It yields the protein CASSFQGRETQYF.

This clone was seen only a few times. The chain uses TRBV19 and TRBJ2-1, with D possibly matching TRBD1 (5 bases). The CDR3 is 11 residues long. Germline-derived CDR1 and CDR2 are LNHDA and SQIVND (reference sequence). V was trimmed by 5 bases and J by 10 bases, leaving 9 bases between them. CDR3 DNA: TGTGCCAGTAGTCTCAGACAGGAGCAGTTCTTC. Protein: CASSLRQEQFF.

This chain links TRBV4-1 with TRBJ2-7, with D hard to call. Germline values: CDR1 MGHRA, CDR2 YSYEKL. CDR3 length: 13 residues. Trimming removed 4 bases at V and 0 bases at J, with 7 bases between. The DNA of the CDR3 is TGCGCCAGCAGCCCTGGGCCCTCCTACGAGCAGTACTTC. Translated: CASSPGPSYEQYF.

The V gene is TRBV29-1, the J gene TRBJ2-1, with TRBD2 identical over 8 bases. CDR3 length equals 15 residues. The V and J ends lost 3 bases and 5 bases, in that order; junction bases with no gene match: 9. Germline CDR1 is SQVTM and CDR2 is ANQGSEA. In nucleotides, the CDR3 is TGCAGCGTTGACGGGGGGGGAATTACTCACAATGAGCAGTTCTTC. It codes for CSVDGGGITHNEQFF.

The V call is TRBV23-1, the J call TRBJ1-5; the D gene is possibly TRBD1 (5 bases). TRBV23-1 is annotated as an ORF whose role is uncertain. V was shortened by 2 bases and J by 4 bases, with 24 bases between the two germline ends. This CDR3 spans 19 amino acids. CDR3 residues: CASSQPDRQRKTRNQPQHF. CDR3 in DNA: TGCGCCAGCAGTCAACCGGACCGACAGAGAAAGACCCGAAATCAGCCCCAGCATTTT.

This chain joins TRBV4-1 and TRBJ2-1; 7 bases line up with TRBD1. Germline CDR1 and CDR2: MGHRA and YSYEKL. The V and J ends lost 6 bases and 6 bases, in that order; junction bases with no gene match: 14. CDR3 length: 16 residues. CDR3 DNA sequence: TGCGCCAGCAGATCCACCGGGACAGAAAATTCCAATGAGCAGTTCTTC. Residues: CASRSTGTENSNEQFF.

The chain couples TRBV6-5 to TRBJ2-7; 11 positions match TRBD2. Trimming cost V 6 bases and J 11 bases; bases outside gene matches: 9. CDR3 length: 13 amino acids. Germline lookup yields CDR1 MNHEY and CDR2 SVGAGI. The CDR3 loop reads CASRGTSGKREYF. The CDR3 nucleotides read TGTGCCAGCAGGGGGACTAGCGGAAAACGGGAGTACTTC.

CDR3 in amino acids: CASSLQTSSYNEQFF. The CDR3 DNA is TGTGCCAGCAGTTTACAGACAAGCTCCTACAATGAGCAGTTCTTC. The chain recombines TRBV27 with TRBJ2-1, with D unclear. In germline, CDR1 is MNHEY, CDR2 SMNVEV (reference sequence). CDR3 size: 15 residues. Trimming cost V 2 bases and J 0 bases, with 8 bases left between them.

This clone has just a few counts. The gene calls are TRBV30 and TRBJ2-3; possibly TRBD2 for D (5 bases). CDR1 GTSNPN and CDR2 SVGIG come from the germline V gene (reference sequence). This CDR3 region has 13 residues. V lost 2 bases and J lost 5, with 11 bases in between. The CDR3 is CAWSLGVGDTQYF. The CDR3 DNA reads TGTGCCTGGAGTCTGGGAGTTGGAGATACGCAGTATTTT.

V gene TRBV18 combines with J gene TRBJ2-5; 9 nucleotides agree with TRBD1. V shed 4 bases and J 5 bases; nucleotides not matched to a gene: 5. The CDR3 has 14 residues. The germline V gene has CDR1 KGHSH and CDR2 LQKENI. For the CDR3, the DNA is TGTGCCAGCTCACAACGGACAGGGGAGGAGACCCAGTACTTC. Its protein is CASSQRTGEETQYF.